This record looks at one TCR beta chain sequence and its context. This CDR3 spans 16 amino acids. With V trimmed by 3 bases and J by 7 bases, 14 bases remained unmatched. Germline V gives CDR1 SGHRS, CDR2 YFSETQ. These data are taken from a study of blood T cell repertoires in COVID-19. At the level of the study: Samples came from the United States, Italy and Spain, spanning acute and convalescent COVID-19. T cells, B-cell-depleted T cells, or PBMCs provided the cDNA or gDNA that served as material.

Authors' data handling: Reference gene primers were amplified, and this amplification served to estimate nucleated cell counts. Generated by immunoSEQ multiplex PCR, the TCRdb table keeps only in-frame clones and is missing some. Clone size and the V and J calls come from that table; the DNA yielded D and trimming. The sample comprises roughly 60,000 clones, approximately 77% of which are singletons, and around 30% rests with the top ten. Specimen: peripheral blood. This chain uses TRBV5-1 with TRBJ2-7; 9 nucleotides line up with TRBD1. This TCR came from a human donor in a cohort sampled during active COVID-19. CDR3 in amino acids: CASSSVGTGRSEEQYF. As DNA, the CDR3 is TGCGCCAGCAGCTCGGTCGGGACAGGGAGGTCGGAAGAGCAGTACTTC.